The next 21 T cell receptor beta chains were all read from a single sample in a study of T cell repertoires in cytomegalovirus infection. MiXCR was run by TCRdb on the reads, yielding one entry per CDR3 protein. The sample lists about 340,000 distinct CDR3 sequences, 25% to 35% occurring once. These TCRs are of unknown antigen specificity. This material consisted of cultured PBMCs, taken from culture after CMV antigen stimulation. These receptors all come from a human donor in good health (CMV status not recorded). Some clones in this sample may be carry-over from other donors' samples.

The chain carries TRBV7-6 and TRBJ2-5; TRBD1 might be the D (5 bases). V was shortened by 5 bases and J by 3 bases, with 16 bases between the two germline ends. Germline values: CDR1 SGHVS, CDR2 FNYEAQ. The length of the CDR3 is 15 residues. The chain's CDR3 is CASSLRGAVKETQYF. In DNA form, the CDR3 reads TGTGCCAGCAGCCTCCGTGGGGCGGTAAAAGAGACCCAGTACTTC. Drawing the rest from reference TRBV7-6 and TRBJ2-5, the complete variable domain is GAGVSQSPRYKVTKRGQDVALRCDPISGHVSLYWYRQALGQGPEFLTYFNYEAQQDKSGLPNDRFSAERPEGSISTLTIQRTEQRDSAMYRCASSLRGAVKETQYFGPGTRLLVL.

The chain's CDR3 is CASSIIGGAVGTDTQYF. As DNA, the CDR3 is TGTGCCAGCAGCATCATAGGGGGGGCCGTCGGCACAGATACGCAGTATTTT. This chain connects TRBV7-8 to TRBJ2-3; tentative D call: TRBD2 (7 bases). The CDR3 runs 17 residues. The germline V gene encodes CDR1 SGHVS and CDR2 FQNEAQ. V was trimmed by 5 bases and J by 1 base, leaving 19 bases between them.

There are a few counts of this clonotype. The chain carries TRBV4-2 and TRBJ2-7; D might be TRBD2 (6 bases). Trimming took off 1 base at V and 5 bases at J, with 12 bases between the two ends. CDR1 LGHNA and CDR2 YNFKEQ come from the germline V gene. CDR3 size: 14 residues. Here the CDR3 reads CASSQGLGRDEQYF. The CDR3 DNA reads TGTGCCAGCAGCCAAGGACTAGGTCGCGACGAGCAGTACTTC.

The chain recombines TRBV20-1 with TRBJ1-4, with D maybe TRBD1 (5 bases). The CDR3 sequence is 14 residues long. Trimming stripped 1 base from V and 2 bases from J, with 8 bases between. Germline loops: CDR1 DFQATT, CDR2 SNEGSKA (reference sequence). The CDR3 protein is CSARGGDTNEKLFF. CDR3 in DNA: TGCAGTGCTAGAGGGGGGGACACTAATGAAAAACTGTTTTTT.

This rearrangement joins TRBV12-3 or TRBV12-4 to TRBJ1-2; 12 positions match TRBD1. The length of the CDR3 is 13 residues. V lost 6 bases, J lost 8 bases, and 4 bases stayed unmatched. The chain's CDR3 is CASRGQGAEGYTF. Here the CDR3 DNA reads TGTGCCAGCAGGGGACAGGGGGCGGAGGGCTACACCTTC.

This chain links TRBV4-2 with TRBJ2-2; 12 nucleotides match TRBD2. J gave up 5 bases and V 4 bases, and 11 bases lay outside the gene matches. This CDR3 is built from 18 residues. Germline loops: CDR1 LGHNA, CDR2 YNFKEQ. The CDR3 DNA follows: TGTGCCAGCAGCCTCAGACTAGCGGGAGAACCTTTGACCGGGGAGCTGTTTTTT. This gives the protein CASSLRLAGEPLTGELFF.

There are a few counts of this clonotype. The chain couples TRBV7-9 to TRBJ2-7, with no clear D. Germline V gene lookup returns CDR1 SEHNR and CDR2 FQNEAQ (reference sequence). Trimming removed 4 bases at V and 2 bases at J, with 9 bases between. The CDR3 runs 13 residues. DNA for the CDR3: TGTGCCAGCAGCTCGACACCGACCTACGAGCAGTACTTC. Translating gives CASSSTPTYEQYF.

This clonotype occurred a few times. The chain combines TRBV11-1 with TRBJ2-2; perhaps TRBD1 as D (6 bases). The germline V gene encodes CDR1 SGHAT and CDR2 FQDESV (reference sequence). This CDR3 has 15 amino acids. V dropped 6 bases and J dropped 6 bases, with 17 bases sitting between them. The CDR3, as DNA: TGTGCCAGCAGTCCCAAACAGGGATTTTCCGGGGAGCTGTTTTTT. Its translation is CASSPKQGFSGELFF.

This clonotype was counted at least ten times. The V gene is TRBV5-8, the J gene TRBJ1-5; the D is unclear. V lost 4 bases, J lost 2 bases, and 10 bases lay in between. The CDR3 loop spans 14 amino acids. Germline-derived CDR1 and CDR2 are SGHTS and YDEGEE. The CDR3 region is CASSHYFGNQPQHF. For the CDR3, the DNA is TGTGCCAGCAGCCACTATTTCGGCAATCAGCCCCAGCATTTT.

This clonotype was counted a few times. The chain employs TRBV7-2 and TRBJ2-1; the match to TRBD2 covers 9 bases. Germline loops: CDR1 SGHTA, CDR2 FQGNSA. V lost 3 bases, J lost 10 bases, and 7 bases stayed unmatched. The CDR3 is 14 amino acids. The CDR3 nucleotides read TGTGCCAGCAGCTTCCTAGCGGGGCCGGGGGAGCAGTTCTTC. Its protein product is CASSFLAGPGEQFF.

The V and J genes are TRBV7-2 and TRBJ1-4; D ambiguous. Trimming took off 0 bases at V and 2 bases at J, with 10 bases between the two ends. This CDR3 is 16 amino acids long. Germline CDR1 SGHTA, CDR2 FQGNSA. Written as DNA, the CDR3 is TGTGCCAGCAGCTTAGCAGGAGCCGGGACTAATGAAAAACTGTTTTTT. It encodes CASSLAGAGTNEKLFF.

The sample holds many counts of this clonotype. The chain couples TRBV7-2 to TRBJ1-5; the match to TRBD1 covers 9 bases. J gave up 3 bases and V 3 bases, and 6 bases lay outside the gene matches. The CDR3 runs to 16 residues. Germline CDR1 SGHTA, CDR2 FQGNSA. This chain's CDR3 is CASSLYRGLSNQPQHF. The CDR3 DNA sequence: TGTGCCAGCAGCTTGTACAGGGGGCTATCCAATCAGCCCCAGCATTTT.

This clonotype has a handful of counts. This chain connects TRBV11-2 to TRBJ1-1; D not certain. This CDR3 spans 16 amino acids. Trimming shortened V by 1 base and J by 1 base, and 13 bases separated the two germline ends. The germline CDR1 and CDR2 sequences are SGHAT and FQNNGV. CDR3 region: CASSLGRFGRNTEAFF. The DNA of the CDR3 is TGTGCCAGCAGCTTAGGGAGGTTCGGGCGGAACACTGAAGCTTTCTTT.

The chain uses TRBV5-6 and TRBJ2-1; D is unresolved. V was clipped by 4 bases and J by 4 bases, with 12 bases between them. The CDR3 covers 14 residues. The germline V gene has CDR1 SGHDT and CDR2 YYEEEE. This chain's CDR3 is CASSPFSRYNEQFF. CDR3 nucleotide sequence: TGTGCCAGCAGCCCCTTCAGCCGTTACAATGAGCAGTTCTTC.

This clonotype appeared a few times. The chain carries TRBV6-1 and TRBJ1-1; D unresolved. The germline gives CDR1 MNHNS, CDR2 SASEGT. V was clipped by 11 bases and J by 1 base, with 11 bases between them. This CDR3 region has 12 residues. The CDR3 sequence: CACYPWNTEAFF. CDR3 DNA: TGTGCCTGCTACCCCTGGAACACTGAAGCTTTCTTT.

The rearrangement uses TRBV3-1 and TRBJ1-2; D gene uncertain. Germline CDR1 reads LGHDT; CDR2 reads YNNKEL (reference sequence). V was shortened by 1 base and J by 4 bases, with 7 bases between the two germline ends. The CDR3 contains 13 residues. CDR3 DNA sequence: TGTGCCAGCAGCCAAGGGACGGCCTATGGCTACACCTTC. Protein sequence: CASSQGTAYGYTF.

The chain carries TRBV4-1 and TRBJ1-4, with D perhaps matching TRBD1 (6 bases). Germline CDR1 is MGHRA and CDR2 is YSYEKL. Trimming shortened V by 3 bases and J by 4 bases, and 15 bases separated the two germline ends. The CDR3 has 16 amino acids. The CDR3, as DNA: TGCGCCAGCAGCCACGCCGTTAAGGGGGGTAATGAAAAACTGTTTTTT. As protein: CASSHAVKGGNEKLFF.

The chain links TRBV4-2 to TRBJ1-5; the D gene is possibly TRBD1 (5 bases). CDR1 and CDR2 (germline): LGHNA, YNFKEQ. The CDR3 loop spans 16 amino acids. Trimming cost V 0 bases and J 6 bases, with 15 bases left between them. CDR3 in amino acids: CASSQDRAGSVQPQHF. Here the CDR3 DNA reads TGTGCCAGCAGCCAAGATCGAGCAGGGTCTGTTCAGCCCCAGCATTTT.

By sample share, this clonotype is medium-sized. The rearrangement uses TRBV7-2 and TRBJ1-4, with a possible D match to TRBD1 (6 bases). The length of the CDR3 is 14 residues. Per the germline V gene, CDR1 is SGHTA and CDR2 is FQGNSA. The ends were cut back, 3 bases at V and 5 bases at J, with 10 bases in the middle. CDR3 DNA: TGTGCCAGCAGCTTGACAGGCTCGAATGAAAAACTGTTTTTT. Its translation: CASSLTGSNEKLFF.

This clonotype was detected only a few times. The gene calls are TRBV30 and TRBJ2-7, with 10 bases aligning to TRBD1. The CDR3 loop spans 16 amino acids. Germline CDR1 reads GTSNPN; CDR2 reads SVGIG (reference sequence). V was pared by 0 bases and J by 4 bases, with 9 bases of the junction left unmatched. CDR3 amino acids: CAWSVSWTGGKYEQYF. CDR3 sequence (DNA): TGTGCCTGGAGTGTATCCTGGACAGGGGGGAAGTACGAGCAGTACTTC.

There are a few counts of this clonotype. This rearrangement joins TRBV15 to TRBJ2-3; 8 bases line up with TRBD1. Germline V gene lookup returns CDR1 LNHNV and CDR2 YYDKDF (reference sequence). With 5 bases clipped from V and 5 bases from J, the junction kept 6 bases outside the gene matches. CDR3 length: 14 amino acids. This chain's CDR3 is CATSSRQGKDTQYF. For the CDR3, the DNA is TGTGCCACCAGCTCCCGACAGGGGAAAGATACGCAGTATTTT. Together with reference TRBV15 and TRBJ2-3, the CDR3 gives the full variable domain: DAMVIQNPRYQVTQFGKPVTLSCSQTLNHNVMYWYQQKSSQAPKLLFHYYDKDFNNEADTPDNFQSRRPNTSFCFLDIRSPGLGDTAMYLCATSSRQGKDTQYFGPGTRLTVL.